The clone carrying this TCR beta chain was counted only a few times. What it binds is unknown. The CDR3 totals 15 residues. Germline assignment: CDR1 SQVTM and CDR2 ANQGSEA. The V gene end was trimmed by 7 bases and the J gene end by 1 base; junction bases not matched to a gene: 10. The sample originates from a study of human T cells and chemical hapten exposure. Whole-study context: Patch tests put 0.01% DPC on the upper back, read at 6 days.

TCRdb re-analysed the RACE reads in MiXCR, keeping a single row per CDR3 protein. Of 300,000 to 400,000 distinct CDR3 sequences in the sample, 5.1% were seen once. The time point here: pre-sensitization, week 0. The treatment here: therapeutic diphenylcyclopropenone sensitization with weekly scalp DPC. Blood sampling occurred before each patch-test application. Alopecia patients deemed DPC-suitable, aged 18 to 70, excluding pregnancy. Whole-study findings and limits: Donors in the study had alopecia, meaning their immune response may differ from healthy people's.

The sample consisted of whole blood, taken in connection with sensitization to the hapten diphenylcyclopropenone (DPC). The chain couples TRBV29-1 to TRBJ2-1; TRBD1 matches 7 bases. The sequence was obtained from a woman in her forties or fifties with alopecia areata. Some clones in this sample may be carry-over from other donors' samples. The CDR3 bases are TGCAGCGCTGCGAAGGGGGCAGTTTCCTACAATGAGCAGTTCTTC. Protein: CSAAKGAVSYNEQFF.